This record covers a single T cell receptor (beta chain). It lacks a known antigen. Within one base of it there is no much larger clone, and no base qualities were kept. These data are taken from a study of T cell repertoires in cytomegalovirus infection (dated by TCRdb to the late 2010s). Study-level background: Donor HLA type was relevant to the analysis, as public TCR beta signatures indicated carriage of CMV infection together with the matching HLA type.

Sequenced using an Illumina HiSeq 1500. TCRdb applied fastp at Q25 and MiXCR to the public reads, then kept only in-frame beta chains. Rows merge per CDR3 protein into single entries with the most common DNA and genes. The sample contains roughly 150,000 distinct CDR3 sequences, more than 15% of them found a single time. The top ten constitute roughly a sixth of the sample. Via the germline V gene (reference sequence), CDR1 is SEHNR and CDR2 FQNEAQ. Trimming at the junction amounts to 2 bases on V and 2 bases on J, and the germline ends lie 7 bases apart. The CDR3 holds 14 amino acids from the cysteine to the phenylalanine. Only CDR3 DNA remains: 42 bases, in frame from the first base. General findings and caveats noted by the study authors: In both this cohort and an independent cohort of several hundred donors, the cumulative frequency of public TCR beta family members distinguished carriers of CMV infection plus the relevant HLA type. In the ex vivo response, HLA-C-restricted CMV-specific TCR beta clonotypes were dominant, and in two of eight donors the single most frequent clonotype came from this HLA-C-restricted group.

The chain links TRBV7-9 with TRBJ1-5; perhaps TRBD1 is the D gene, with 5 bases matching. This TCR came from a human donor in good health (CMV status not recorded). Some clones in this sample may be carry-over from other donors' samples. Sequencing used CD8+ T cells from PBMCs. Here the CDR3 is given as CASSLRDGNQPQHF. In nucleotides, the sequence is TGTGCCAGCAGCTTAAGGGACGGCAATCAGCCCCAGCATTTT. With the portions outside the CDR3 filled from the reference TRBV7-9 and TRBJ1-5 genes, the complete variable region becomes DTGVSQNPRHKITKRGQNVTFRCDPISEHNRLYWYRQTLGQGPEFLTYFQNEAQLEKSRLLSDRFSAERPKGSFSTLEIQRTEQGDSAMYLCASSLRDGNQPQHFGDGTRLSIL.